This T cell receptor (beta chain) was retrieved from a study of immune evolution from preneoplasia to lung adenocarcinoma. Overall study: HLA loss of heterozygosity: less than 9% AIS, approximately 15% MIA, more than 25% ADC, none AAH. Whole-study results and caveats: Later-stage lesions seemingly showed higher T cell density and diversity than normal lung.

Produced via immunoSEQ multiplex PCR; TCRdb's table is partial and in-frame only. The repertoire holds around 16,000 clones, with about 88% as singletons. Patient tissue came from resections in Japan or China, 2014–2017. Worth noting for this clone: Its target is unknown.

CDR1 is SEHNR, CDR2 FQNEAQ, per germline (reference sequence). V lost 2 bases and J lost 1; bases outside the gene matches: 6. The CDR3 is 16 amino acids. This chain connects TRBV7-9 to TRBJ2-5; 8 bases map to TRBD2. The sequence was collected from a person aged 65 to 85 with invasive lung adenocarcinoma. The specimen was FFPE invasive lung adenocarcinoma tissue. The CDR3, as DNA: TGTGCCAGCAGCTTACACCAGCGGGAGCCCCAAGAGACCCAGTACTTC. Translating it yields CASSLHQREPQETQYF. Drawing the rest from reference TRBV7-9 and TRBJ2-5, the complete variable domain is DTGVSQNPRHKITKRGQNVTFRCDPISEHNRLYWYRQTLGQGPEFLTYFQNEAQLEKSRLLSDRFSAERPKGSFSTLEIQRTEQGDSAMYLCASSLHQREPQETQYFGPGTRLLVL.